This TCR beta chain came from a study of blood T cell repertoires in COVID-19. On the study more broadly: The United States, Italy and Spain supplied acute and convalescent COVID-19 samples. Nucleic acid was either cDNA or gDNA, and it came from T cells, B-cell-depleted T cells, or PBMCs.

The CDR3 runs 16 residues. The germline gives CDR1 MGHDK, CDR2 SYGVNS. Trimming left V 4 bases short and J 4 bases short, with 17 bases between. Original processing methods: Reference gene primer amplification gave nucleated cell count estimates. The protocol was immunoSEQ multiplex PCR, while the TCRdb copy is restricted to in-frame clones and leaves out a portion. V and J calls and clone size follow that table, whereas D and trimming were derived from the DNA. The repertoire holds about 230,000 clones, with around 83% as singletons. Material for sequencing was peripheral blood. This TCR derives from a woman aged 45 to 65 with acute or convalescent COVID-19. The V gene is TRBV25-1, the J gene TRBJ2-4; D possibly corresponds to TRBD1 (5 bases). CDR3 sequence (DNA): TGTGCCAGCAGTGGAATCTCAGTAGGGGCGAAAAACATTCAGTACTTC. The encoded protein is CASSGISVGAKNIQYF.